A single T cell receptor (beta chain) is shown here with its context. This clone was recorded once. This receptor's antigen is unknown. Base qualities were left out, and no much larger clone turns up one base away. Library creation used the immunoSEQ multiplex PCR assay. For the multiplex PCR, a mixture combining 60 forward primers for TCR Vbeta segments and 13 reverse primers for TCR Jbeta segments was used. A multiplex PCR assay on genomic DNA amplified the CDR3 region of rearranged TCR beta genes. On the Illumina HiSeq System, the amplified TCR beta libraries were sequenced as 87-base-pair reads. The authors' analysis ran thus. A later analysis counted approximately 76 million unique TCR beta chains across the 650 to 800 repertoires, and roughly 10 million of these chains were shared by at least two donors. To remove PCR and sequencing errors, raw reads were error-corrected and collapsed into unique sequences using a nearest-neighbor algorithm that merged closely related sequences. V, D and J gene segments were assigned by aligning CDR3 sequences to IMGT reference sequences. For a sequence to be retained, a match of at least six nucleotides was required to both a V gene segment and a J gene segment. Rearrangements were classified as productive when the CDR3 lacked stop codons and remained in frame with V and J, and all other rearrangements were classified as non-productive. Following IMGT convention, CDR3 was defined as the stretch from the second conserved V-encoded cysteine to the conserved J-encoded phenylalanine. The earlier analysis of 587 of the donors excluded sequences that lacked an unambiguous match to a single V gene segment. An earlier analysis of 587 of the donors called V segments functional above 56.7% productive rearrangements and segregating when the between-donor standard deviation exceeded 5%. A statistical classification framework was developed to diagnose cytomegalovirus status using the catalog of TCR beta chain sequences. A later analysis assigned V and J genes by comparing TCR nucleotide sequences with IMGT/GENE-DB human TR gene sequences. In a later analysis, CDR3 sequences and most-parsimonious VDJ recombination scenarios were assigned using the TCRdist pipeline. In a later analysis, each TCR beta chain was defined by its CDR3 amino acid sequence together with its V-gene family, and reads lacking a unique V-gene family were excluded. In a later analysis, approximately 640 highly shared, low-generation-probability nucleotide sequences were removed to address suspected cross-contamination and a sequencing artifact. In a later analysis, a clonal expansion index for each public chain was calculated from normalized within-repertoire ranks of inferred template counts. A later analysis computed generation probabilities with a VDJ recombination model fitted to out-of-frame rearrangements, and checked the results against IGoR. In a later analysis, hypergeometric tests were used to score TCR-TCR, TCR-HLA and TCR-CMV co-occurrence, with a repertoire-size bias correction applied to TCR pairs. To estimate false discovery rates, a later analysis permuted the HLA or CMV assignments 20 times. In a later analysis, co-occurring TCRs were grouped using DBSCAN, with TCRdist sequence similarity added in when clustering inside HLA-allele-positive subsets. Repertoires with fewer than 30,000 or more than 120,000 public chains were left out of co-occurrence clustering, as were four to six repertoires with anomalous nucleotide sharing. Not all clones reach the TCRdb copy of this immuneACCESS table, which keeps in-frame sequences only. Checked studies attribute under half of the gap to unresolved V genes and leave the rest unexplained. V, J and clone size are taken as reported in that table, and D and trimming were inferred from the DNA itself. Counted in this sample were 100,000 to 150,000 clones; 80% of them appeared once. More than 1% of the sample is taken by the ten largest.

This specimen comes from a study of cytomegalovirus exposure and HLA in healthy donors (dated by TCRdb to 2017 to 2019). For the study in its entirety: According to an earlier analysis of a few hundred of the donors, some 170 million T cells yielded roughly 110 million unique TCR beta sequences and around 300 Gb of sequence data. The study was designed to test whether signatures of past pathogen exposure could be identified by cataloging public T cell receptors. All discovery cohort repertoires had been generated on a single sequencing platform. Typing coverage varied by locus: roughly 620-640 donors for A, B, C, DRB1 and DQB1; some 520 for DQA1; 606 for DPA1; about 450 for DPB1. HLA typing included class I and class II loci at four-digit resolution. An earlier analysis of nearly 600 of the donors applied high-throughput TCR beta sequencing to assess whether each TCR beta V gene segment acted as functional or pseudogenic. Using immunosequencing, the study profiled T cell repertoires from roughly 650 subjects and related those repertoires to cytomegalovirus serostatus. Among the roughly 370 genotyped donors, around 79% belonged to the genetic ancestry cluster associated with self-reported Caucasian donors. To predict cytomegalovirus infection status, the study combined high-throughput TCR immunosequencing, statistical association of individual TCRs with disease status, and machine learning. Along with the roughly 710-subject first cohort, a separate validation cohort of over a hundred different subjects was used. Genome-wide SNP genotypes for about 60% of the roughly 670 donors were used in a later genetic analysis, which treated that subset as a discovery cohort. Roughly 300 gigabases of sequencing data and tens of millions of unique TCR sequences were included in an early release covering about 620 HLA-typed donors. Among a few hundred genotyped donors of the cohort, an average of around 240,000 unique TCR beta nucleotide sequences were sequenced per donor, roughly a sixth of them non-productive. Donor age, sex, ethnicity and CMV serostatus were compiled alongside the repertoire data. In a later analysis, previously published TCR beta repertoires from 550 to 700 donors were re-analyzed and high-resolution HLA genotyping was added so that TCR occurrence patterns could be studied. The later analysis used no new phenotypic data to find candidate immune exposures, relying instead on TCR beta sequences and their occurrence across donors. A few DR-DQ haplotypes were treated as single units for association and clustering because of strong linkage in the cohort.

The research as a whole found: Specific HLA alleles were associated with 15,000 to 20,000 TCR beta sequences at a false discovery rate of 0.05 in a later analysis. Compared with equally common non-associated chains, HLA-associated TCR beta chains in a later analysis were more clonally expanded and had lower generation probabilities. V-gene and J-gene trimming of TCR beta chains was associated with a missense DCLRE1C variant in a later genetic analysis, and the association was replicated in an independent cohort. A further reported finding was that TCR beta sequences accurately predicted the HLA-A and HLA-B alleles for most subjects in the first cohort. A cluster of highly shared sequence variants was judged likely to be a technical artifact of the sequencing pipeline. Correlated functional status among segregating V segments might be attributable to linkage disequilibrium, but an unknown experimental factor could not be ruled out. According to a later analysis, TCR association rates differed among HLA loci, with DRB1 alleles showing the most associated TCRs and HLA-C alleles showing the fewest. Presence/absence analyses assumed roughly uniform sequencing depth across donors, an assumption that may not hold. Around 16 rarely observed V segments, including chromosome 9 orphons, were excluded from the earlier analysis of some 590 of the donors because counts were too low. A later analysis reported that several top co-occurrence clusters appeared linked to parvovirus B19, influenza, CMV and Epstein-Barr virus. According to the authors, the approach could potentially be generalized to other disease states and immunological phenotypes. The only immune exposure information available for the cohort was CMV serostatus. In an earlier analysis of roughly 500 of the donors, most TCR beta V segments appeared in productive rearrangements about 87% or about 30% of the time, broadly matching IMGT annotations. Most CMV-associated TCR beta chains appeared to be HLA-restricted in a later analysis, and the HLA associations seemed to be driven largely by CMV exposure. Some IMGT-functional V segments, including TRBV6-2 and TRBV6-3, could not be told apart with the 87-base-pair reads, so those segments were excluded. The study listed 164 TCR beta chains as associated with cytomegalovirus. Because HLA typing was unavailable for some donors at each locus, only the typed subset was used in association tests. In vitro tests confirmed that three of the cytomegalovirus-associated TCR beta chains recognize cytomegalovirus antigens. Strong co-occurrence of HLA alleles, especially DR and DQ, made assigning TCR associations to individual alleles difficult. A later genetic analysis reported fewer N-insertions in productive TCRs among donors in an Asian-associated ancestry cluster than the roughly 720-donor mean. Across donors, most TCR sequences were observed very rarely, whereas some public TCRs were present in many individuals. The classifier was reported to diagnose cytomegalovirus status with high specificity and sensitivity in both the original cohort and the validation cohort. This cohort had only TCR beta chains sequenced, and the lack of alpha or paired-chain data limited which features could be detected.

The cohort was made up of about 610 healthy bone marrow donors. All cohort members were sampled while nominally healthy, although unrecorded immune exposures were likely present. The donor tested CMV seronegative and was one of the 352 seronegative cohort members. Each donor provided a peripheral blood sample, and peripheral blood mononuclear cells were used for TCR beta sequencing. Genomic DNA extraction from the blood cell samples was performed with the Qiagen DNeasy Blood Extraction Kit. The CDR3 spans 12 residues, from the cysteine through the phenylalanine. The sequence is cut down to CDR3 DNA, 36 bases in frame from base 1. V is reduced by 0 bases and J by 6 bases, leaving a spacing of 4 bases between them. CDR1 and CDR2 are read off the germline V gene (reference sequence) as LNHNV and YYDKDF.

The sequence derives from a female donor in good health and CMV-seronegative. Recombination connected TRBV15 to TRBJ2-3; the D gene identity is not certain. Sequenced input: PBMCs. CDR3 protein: CATSRDRDTQYF. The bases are TGTGCCACCAGCAGAGATCGGGATACGCAGTATTTT.